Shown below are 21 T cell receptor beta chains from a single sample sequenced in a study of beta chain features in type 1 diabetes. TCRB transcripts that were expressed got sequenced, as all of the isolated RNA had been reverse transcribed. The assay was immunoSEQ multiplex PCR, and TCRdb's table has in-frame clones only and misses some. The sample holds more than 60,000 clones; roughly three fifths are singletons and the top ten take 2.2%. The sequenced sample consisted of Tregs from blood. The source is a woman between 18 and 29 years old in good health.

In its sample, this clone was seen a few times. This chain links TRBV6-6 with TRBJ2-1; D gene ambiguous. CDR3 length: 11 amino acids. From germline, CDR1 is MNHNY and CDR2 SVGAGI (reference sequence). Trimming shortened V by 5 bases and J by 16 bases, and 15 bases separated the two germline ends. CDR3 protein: CASSDSGPLFF. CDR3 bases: TGTGCCAGCAGTGATTCGGGTCCCCTCTTCTTC.

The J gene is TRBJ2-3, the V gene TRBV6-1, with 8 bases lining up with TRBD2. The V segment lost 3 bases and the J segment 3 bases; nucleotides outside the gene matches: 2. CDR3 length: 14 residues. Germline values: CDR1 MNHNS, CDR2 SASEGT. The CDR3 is CASSEGLETDTQYF. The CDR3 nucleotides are TGTGCCAGCAGTGAGGGACTAGAAACAGATACGCAGTATTTT.

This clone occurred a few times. The CDR3, as DNA: TGTGCCAGCAGCTCCTCCGGGACAGGGGCCTATGGCTACACCTTC. Protein: CASSSSGTGAYGYTF. This sequence joins TRBV6-6 and TRBJ1-2; 10 nucleotides line up with TRBD1. The CDR3 has 15 amino acids. From germline, CDR1 is MNHNY and CDR2 SVGAGI (reference sequence). Trimming cost V 6 bases and J 4 bases; bases outside gene matches: 8.

CDR3 loop: CASGIGGSTEAFF. The DNA of the CDR3 is TGTGCCAGCGGAATCGGCGGATCCACTGAAGCTTTCTTT. The genes are TRBV5-4 and TRBJ1-1; D call uncertain. Between the trimmed V and J ends, which lost 7 bases and 4 bases, there was a span of 14 bases. Germline CDR1 reads SGHNT; CDR2 reads YYREEE (reference sequence). The CDR3 is 13 amino acids. Supplemented by reference TRBV5-4 and TRBJ1-1, the full variable domain reads ETGVTQSPTHLIKTRGQQVTLRCSSQSGHNTVSWYQQALGQGPQFIFQYYREEENGRGNFPPRFSGLQFPNYSSELNVNALELDDSALYLCASGIGGSTEAFFGQGTRLTVV.

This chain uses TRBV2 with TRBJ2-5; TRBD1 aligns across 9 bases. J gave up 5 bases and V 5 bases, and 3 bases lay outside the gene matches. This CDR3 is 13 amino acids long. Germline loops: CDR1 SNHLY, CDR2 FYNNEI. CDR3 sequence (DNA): TGTGCCAGCAGTCAAGGACAGGGGGAGACCCAGTACTTC. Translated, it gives CASSQGQGETQYF.

As DNA, the CDR3 is TGTGCCAGCAGCTCACAGTATTCACCCCTCCACTTT. Translation gives CASSSQYSPLHF. The rearrangement links TRBV9 to TRBJ1-6, with D unclear. Trimming left V 4 bases short and J 8 bases short, with 7 bases between. The germline V gene encodes CDR1 SGDLS and CDR2 YYNGEE. CDR3 length: 12 residues.

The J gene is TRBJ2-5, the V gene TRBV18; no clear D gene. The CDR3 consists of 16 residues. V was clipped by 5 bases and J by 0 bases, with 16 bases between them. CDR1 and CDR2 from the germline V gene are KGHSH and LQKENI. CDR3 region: CASSDRSRSYQETQYF. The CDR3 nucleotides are TGTGCCAGCTCAGACCGATCTAGATCGTACCAAGAGACCCAGTACTTC.

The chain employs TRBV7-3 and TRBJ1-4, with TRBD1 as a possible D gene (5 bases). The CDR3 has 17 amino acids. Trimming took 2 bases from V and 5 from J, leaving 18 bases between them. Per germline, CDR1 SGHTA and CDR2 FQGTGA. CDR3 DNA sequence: TGTGCCAGCAGCTTAGTGTTCGGGGGTATAAGGAATGAAAAACTGTTTTTT. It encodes CASSLVFGGIRNEKLFF.

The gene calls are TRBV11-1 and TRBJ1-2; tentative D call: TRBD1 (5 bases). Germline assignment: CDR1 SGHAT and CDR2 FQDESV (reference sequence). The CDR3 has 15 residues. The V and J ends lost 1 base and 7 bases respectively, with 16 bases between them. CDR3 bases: TGTGCCAGCAGCTTAGAAGCGGGGCGCCGATTTGGCTACACCTTC. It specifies CASSLEAGRRFGYTF.

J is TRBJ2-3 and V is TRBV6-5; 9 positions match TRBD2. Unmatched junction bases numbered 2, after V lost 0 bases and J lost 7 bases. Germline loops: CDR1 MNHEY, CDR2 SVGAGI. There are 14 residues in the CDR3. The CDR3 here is CASSYSGTSHTQYF. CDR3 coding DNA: TGTGCCAGCAGTTACTCCGGGACTAGCCATACGCAGTATTTT.

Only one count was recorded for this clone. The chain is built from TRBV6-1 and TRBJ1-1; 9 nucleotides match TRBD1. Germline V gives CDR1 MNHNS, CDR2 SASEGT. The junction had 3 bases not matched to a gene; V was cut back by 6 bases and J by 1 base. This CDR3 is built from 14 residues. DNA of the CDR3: TGTGCCAGCAGCGAACAGGGGGCGAACACTGAAGCTTTCTTT. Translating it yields CASSEQGANTEAFF.

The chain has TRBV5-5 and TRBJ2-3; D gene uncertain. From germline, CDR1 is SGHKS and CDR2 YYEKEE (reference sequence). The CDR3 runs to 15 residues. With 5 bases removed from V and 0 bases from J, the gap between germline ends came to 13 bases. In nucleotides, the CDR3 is TGTGCCAGCAGTGGAAGACACTCTAGCACAGATACGCAGTATTTT. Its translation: CASSGRHSSTDTQYF.

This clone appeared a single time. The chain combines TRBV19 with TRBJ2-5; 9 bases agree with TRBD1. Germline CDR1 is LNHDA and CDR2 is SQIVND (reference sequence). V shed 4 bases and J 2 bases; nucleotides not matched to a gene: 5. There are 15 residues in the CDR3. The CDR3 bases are TGTGCCAGTAGTACCGGACAGGGGCCACAAGAGACCCAGTACTTC. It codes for CASSTGQGPQETQYF.

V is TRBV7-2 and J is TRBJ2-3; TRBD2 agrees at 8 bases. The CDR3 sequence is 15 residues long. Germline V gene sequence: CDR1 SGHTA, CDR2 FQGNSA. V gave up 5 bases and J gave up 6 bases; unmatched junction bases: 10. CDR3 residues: CASSPRLAGGDTQYF. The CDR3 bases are TGTGCCAGCAGCCCCCGGCTAGCGGGCGGGGATACGCAGTATTTT.

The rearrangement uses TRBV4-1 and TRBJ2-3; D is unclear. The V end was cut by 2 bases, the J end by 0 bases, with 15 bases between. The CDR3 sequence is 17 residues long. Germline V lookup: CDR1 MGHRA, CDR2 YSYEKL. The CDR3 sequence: CASSQRLLRTSTDTQYF. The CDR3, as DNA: TGCGCCAGCAGCCAACGCCTCTTGCGAACCAGCACAGATACGCAGTATTTT.

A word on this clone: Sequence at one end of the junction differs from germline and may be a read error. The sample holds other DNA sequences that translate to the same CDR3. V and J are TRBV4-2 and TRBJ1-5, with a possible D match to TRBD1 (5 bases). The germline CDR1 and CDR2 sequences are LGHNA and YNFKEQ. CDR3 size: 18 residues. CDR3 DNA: TGTGCCAGCAGCCAAGAAGGAGGGAAGGGGTCCGGCAACCAGCCCCAGCATTTT. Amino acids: CASSQEGGKGSGNQPQHF.

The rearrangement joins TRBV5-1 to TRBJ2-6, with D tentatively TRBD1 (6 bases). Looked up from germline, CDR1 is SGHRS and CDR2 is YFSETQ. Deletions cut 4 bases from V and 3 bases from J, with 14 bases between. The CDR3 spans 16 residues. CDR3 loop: CASSRGGFDGANVLTF. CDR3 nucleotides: TGCGCCAGCAGCCGAGGGGGATTCGATGGGGCCAACGTCCTGACTTTC.

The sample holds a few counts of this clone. The CDR3 nucleotides are TGTGCCAGCAGCCACCCGACCGGGACAGCGAACACCGGGGAGCTGTTTTTT. Translated, it gives CASSHPTGTANTGELFF. The chain joins TRBV5-6 to TRBJ2-2; 7 bases are shared with TRBD1. The J segment lost 0 bases and the V segment lost 4 bases, leaving 9 bases of the junction unmatched. The CDR3 loop spans 17 amino acids. Germline V gene lookup returns CDR1 SGHDT and CDR2 YYEEEE.

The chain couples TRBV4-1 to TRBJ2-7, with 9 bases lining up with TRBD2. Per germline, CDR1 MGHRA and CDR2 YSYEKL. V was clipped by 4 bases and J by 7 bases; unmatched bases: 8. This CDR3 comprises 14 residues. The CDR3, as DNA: TGCGCCAGCAGCCTGGCTAGCGGGATTGGGGAGCAGTACTTC. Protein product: CASSLASGIGEQYF.

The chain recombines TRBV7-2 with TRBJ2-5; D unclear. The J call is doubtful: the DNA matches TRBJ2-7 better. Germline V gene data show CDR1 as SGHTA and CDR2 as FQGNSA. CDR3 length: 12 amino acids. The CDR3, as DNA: TGTGCCAGCAGCTTAAGGAGTAGCGAGCAGTACTTC. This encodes CASSLRSSEQYF.

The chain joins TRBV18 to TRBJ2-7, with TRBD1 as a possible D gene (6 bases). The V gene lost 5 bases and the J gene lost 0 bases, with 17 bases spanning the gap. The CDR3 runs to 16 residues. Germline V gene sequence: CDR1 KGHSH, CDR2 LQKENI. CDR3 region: CASSTRGGRDSYEQYF. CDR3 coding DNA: TGTGCCAGCTCAACCAGGGGCGGGCGAGACTCCTACGAGCAGTACTTC.